Given below is one T cell receptor (beta chain) in context. Its antigen is as yet unknown. The data were obtained in a study of early T cells in non-severe SARS-CoV-2 infection. Study details: Unsorted whole-blood RNA was sequenced in bulk, leaving chains unpaired.

The CDR3 spans 17 residues. Germline CDR1 MGHRA, CDR2 YSYEKL. V lost 0 bases and J 3 bases, leaving 18 bases between the germline ends. Individual cDNA molecules received unique molecular identifiers during library preparation. TCRdb reprocessed the 5' RACE reads via MiXCR and lists one record per CDR3 protein. The table includes around 57,000 distinct CDR3 sequences, around 6.5% detected once. General study results and limits: VDJdb-based matching was biased toward anti-spike CD8 responses and missed private and CD4 specificities.

J is TRBJ2-7 and V is TRBV4-1; D is possibly TRBD2 (6 bases). Sequencing was performed on whole blood, taken at baseline. The sequence came from an adult who was a healthcare worker with PCR-confirmed SARS-CoV-2 infection or an uninfected control (not recorded which). The CDR3 protein is CASSQDFIGGNLYEQYF. CDR3 DNA: TGCGCCAGCAGCCAAGATTTCATTGGAGGGAACCTCTACGAGCAGTACTTC.